The 13 T cell receptor beta chains listed next were all sequenced from one sample in a study of T-cell memory formation after mild COVID-19. MiXCR was run by TCRdb on the 5' RACE reads, yielding one entry per CDR3 protein. The sample yields about 540,000 distinct CDR3 sequences, roughly 20% seen once. The sequenced material came from PBMCs or a T cell subset sorted from them (not recorded which). The receptors here all came from an adult woman who had mild COVID-19 (a few samples of this study predate the infection). Cell type and time point are not known.

This clonotype turned up a few times. V usage is TRBV27 and J usage is TRBJ2-3; D not certain. The CDR3 runs 14 residues. Trimming took 6 bases from V and 0 from J, leaving 10 bases between them. Germline-derived CDR1 and CDR2 are MNHEY and SMNVEV (reference sequence). The CDR3 sequence is CASSPVGSTDTQYF. In DNA form, the CDR3 reads TGTGCCAGCAGCCCCGTCGGGAGCACAGATACGCAGTATTTT.

As DNA, the CDR3 is TGTGCCAGTAGTATTAAGGGGGAAACAGATACGCAGTATTTT. It specifies CASSIKGETDTQYF. The genes are TRBV19 and TRBJ2-3; tentative D call: TRBD1 (6 bases). CDR1 and CDR2 from the germline V gene are LNHDA and SQIVND (reference sequence). Trimming removed 3 bases at V and 3 bases at J, with 10 bases between. CDR3 length: 14 residues.

This clonotype was picked up a small number of times. The gene calls are TRBV6-2 or TRBV6-3 and TRBJ2-3; D is undetermined. The CDR3 contains 12 residues. Trimming removed 2 bases at V and 4 bases at J, with 4 bases between. CDR1 MNHEY and CDR2 SVGEGT come from the germline V gene. The CDR3, as DNA: TGTGCCAGCAGTTACAACGCAGATACGCAGTATTTT. It yields the protein CASSYNADTQYF.

The chain has TRBV6-6 and TRBJ2-2; the D is unclear. The CDR3 loop spans 16 amino acids. CDR1 and CDR2 from the germline V gene are MNHNY and SVGAGI (reference sequence). V shed 0 bases and J shed 0 bases, with 8 bases lying between them. The CDR3 coding sequence is TGTGCCAGCAGTTACTCGACGGTTACGAACACCGGGGAGCTGTTTTTT. Encoded protein: CASSYSTVTNTGELFF.

The table lists this clonotype with a few counts. The gene calls are TRBV7-2 and TRBJ2-3; TRBD2 aligns across 13 bases. The V gene's germline CDR1 is SGHTA and CDR2 FQGNSA. After removal of 0 bases from V and 2 bases from J, the junction contained 5 bases not matched to a gene. The CDR3 contains 18 residues. The CDR3, as DNA: TGTGCCAGCAGCTTAGCGCTAACTAGCGGGAGGGACACAGATACGCAGTATTTT. As protein: CASSLALTSGRDTDTQYF. Full variable domain (remainder filled in from reference TRBV7-2 and TRBJ2-3): GAGVSQSPSNKVTEKGKDVELRCDPISGHTALYWYRQSLGQGLEFLIYFQGNSAPDKSGLPSDRFSAERTGGSVSTLTIQRTQQEDSAVYLCASSLALTSGRDTDTQYFGPGTRLTVL.

The CDR3 coding sequence is TGTGCCAGTAGTGGGATCAACCGCTGGGGCACTGAAGCTTTCTTT. Its translation: CASSGINRWGTEAFF. The chain links TRBV19 to TRBJ1-1, with unresolved D. The germline V gene has CDR1 LNHDA and CDR2 SQIVND (reference sequence). Trimming took 5 bases from V and 4 from J, leaving 17 bases between them. The CDR3 consists of 15 residues. Supplemented by reference TRBV19 and TRBJ1-1, the full variable domain reads DGGITQSPKYLFRKEGQNVTLSCEQNLNHDAMYWYRQDPGQGLRLIYYSQIVNDFQKGDIAEGYSVSREKKESFPLTVTSAQKNPTAFYLCASSGINRWGTEAFFGQGTRLTVV.

The rearrangement joins TRBV7-9 to TRBJ2-1; 9 positions match TRBD2. Germline CDR1 is SEHNR and CDR2 is FQNEAQ (reference sequence). CDR3 length equals 16 residues. V was pared by 1 base and J by 0 bases, with 1 base of the junction left unmatched. The chain's CDR3 is CASSLEGLASYNEQFF. The CDR3 DNA follows: TGTGCCAGCAGCTTAGAGGGACTAGCCTCCTACAATGAGCAGTTCTTC.

The CDR3 sequence: CASLLAGGNFDEQFF. In DNA, the CDR3 is TGCGCCTCCCTTTTGGCGGGAGGAAATTTCGATGAGCAGTTCTTC. The V gene is TRBV5-1, the J gene TRBJ2-1, with TRBD2 identical over 8 bases. The CDR3 totals 15 residues. V lost 10 bases, J lost 8 bases, and 17 bases stayed unmatched. Per germline, CDR1 SGHRS and CDR2 YFSETQ.

The CDR3 bases are TGTGCCAGCAGCCTAAAGATGTGGGTTGAGCAGTTCTTC. This codes for CASSLKMWVEQFF. This chain links TRBV3-1 with TRBJ2-1; D ambiguous. Trimming left V 4 bases short and J 9 bases short, with 13 bases between. In germline, CDR1 is LGHDT, CDR2 YNNKEL (reference sequence). The CDR3 spans 13 residues.

This clonotype has only a few counts. The chain couples TRBV7-8 to TRBJ2-5, with TRBD1 matching over 7 bases. The V segment lost 5 bases and the J segment 5 bases; nucleotides outside the gene matches: 8. This CDR3 region has 14 residues. CDR1 SGHVS and CDR2 FQNEAQ come from the germline V gene. CDR3 residues: CASSPLTGWETQYF. The CDR3 DNA follows: TGTGCCAGCAGCCCCTTGACAGGGTGGGAGACCCAGTACTTC.

This clonotype has a handful of counts. CDR3 bases: TGCAGTGCTAGGCCTCCGGGACTTGGCACAGATACGCAGTATTTT. Translation: CSARPPGLGTDTQYF. The chain joins TRBV20-1 to TRBJ2-3; D is perhaps TRBD2 (6 bases). Germline-derived CDR1 and CDR2 are DFQATT and SNEGSKA (reference sequence). The CDR3 spans 15 residues. Between the trimmed V and J ends, which lost 3 bases and 1 base, there was a span of 14 bases.

This clonotype appeared a single time. The chain recombines TRBV7-9 with TRBJ2-3; TRBD2 agrees at 14 bases. The CDR3 has 18 residues. From germline, CDR1 is SEHNR and CDR2 FQNEAQ (reference sequence). V dropped 2 bases and J dropped 2; count of bases not matched to a gene: 6. The CDR3 DNA is TGTGCCAGCAGCTTAATCGGACTAGCGGGAGGCTACACAGATACGCAGTATTTT. Translation: CASSLIGLAGGYTDTQYF. Full variable domain (outside the CDR3, taken from reference TRBV7-9 and TRBJ2-3): DTGVSQNPRHKITKRGQNVTFRCDPISEHNRLYWYRQTLGQGPEFLTYFQNEAQLEKSRLLSDRFSAERPKGSFSTLEIQRTEQGDSAMYLCASSLIGLAGGYTDTQYFGPGTRLTVL.

This clonotype was counted between two and nine times. The rearrangement uses TRBV9 and TRBJ1-6, with 10 bases identical to TRBD1. CDR1 and CDR2 from the germline V gene are SGDLS and YYNGEE. The CDR3 length is 15 residues. Unmatched junction bases numbered 5, after V lost 4 bases and J lost 7 bases. This chain's CDR3 is CASSSRTGGNSPLHF. CDR3 nucleotide sequence: TGTGCCAGCAGCTCAAGGACAGGGGGAAATTCACCCCTCCACTTT.